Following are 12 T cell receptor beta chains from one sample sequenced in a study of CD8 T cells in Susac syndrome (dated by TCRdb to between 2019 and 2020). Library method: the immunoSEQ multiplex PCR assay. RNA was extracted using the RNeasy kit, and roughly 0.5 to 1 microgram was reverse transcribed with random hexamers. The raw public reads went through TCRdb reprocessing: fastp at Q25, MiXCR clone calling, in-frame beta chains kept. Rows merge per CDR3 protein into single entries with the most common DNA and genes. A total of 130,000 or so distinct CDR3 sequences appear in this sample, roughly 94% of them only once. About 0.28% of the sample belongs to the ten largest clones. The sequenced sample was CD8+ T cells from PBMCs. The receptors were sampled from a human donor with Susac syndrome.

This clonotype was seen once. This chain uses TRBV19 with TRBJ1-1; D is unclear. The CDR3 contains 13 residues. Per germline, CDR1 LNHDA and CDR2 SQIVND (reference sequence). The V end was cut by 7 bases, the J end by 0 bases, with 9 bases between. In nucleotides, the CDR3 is TGTGCCAGTATTGGTGTTATGAACACTGAAGCTTTCTTT. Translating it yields CASIGVMNTEAFF.

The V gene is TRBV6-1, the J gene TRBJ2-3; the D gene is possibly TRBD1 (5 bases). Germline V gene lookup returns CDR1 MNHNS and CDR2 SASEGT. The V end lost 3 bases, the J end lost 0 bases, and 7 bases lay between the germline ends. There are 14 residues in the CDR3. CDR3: CASSETASTDTQYF. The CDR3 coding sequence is TGTGCCAGCAGTGAGACAGCTAGCACAGATACGCAGTATTTT.

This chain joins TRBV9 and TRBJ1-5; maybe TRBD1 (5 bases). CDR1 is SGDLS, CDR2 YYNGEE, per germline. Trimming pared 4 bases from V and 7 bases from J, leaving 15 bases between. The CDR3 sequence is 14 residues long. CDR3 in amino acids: CASSLGGMGQPQHF. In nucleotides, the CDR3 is TGTGCCAGCAGCCTGGGGGGGATGGGGCAGCCCCAGCATTTT.

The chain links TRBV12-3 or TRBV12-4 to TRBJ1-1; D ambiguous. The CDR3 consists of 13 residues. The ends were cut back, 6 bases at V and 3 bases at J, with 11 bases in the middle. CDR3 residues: CASSDRSHTEAFF. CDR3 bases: TGTGCCAGCAGCGATAGATCGCACACTGAAGCTTTCTTT.

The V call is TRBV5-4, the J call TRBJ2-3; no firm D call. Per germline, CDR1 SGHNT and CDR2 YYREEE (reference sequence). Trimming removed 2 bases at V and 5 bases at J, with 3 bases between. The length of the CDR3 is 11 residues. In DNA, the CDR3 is TGTGCCAGCAGCTTTTTAGATACGCAGTATTTT. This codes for CASSFLDTQYF.

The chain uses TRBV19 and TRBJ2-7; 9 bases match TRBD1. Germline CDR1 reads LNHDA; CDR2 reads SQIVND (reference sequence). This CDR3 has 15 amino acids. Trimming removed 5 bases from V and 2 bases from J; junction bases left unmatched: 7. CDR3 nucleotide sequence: TGTGCCAGTAGTCCGTCGGGGACAGGGCCCTACGAGCAGTACTTC. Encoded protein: CASSPSGTGPYEQYF.

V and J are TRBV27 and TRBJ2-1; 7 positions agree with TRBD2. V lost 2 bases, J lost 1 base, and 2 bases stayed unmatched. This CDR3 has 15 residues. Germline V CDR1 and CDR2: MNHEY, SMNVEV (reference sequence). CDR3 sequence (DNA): TGTGCCAGCAGTTTACGCGGGGGATCCTACAATGAGCAGTTCTTC. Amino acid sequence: CASSLRGGSYNEQFF.

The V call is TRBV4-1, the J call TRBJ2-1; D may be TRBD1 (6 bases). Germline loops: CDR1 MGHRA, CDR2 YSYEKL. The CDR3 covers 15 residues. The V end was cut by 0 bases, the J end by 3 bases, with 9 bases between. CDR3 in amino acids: CASSQEQGHYNEQFF. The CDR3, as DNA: TGCGCCAGCAGCCAAGAACAGGGCCACTACAATGAGCAGTTCTTC.

CDR3 in amino acids: CASSAGTGAHNEQFF. DNA for the CDR3: TGTGCCAGCTCCGCCGGGACAGGCGCCCACAATGAGCAGTTCTTC. The rearrangement links TRBV12-3 or TRBV12-4 to TRBJ2-1, with TRBD1 matching over 8 bases. The CDR3 has 15 residues. V lost 8 bases, J lost 5 bases, and 11 bases stayed unmatched.

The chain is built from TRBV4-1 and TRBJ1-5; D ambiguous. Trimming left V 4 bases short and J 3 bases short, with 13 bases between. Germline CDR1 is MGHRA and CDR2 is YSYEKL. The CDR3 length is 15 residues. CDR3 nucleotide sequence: TGCGCCAGCAGCCCCGAATCCGTGAACAATCAGCCCCAGCATTTT. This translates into CASSPESVNNQPQHF.

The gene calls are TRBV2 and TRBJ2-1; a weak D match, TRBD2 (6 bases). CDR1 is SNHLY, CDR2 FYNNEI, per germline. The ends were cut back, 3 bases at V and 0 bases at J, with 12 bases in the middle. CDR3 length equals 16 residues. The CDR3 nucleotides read TGTGCCAGCAGTGATCGACGTAGCGGCTCCTACAATGAGCAGTTCTTC. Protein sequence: CASSDRRSGSYNEQFF.

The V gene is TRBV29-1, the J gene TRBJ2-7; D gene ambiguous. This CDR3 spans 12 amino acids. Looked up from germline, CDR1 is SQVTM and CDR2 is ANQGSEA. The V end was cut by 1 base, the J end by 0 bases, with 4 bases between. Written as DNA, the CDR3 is TGCAGCGTTGAAGCTGCCTCCTACGAGCAGTACTTC. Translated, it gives CSVEAASYEQYF.